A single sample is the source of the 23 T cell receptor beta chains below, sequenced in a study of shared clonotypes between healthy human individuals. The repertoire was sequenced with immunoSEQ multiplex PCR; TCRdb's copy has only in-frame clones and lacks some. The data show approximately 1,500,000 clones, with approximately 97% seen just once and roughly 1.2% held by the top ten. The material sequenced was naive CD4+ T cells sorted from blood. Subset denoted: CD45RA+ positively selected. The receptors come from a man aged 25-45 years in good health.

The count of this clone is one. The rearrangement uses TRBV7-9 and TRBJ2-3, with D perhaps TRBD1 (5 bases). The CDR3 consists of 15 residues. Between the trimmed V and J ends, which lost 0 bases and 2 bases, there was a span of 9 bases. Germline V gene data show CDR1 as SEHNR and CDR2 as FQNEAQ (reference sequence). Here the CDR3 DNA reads TGTGCCAGCAGCTTAGCTGAGGACAACACAGATACGCAGTATTTT. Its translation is CASSLAEDNTDTQYF.

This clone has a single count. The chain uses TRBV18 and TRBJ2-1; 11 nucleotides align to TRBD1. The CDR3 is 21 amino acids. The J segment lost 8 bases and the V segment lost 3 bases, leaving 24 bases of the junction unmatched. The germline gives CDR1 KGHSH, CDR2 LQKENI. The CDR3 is CASSPRGTGTGGARRTDEQFF. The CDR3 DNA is TGTGCCAGCTCACCCCGTGGGACCGGGACAGGGGGGGCCCGACGAACAGATGAGCAGTTCTTC. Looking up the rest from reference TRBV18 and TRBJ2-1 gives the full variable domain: NAGVMQNPRHLVRRRGQEARLRCSPMKGHSHVYWYRQLPEEGLKFMVYLQKENIIDESGMPKERFSAEFPKEGPSILRIQQVVRGDSAAYFCASSPRGTGTGGARRTDEQFFGPGTRLTVL.

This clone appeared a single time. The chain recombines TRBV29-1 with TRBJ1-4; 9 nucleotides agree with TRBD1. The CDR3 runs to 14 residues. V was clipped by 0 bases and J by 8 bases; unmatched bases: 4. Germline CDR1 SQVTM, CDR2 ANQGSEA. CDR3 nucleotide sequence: TGCAGCGTTGAAGATAGCGGGACAGGGGAAAAACTGTTTTTT. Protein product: CSVEDSGTGEKLFF.

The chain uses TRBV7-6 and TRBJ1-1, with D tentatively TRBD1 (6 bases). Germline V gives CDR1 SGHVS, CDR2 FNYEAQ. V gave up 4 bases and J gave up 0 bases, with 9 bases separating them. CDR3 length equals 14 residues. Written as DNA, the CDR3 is TGTGCCAGCAGCTACCGGGACATGAACACTGAAGCTTTCTTT. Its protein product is CASSYRDMNTEAFF.

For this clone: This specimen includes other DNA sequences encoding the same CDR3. CDR3 residues: CASSFVGSYEQYF. CDR3 sequence (DNA): TGTGCCAGCAGCTTTGTCGGTTCCTACGAGCAGTACTTC. The chain is built from TRBV7-9 and TRBJ2-7; D is ambiguous. Germline V gives CDR1 SEHNR, CDR2 FQNEAQ (reference sequence). The CDR3 sequence is 13 residues long. Trimming removed 3 bases from V and 1 base from J, with 7 bases in between.

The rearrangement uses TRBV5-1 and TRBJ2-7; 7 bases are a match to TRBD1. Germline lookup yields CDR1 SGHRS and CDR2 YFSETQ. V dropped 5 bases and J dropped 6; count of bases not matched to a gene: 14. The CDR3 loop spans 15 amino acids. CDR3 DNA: TGCGCCAGCAGACTCGGGACAGCCCCTGAAAGCGAGCAGTACTTC. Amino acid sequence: CASRLGTAPESEQYF.

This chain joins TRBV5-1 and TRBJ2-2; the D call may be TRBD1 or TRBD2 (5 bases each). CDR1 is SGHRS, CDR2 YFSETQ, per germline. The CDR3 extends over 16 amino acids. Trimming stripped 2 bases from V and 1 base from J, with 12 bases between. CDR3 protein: CASSFLGDLNTGELFF. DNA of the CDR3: TGCGCCAGCAGCTTCTTGGGGGACCTGAACACCGGGGAGCTGTTTTTT.

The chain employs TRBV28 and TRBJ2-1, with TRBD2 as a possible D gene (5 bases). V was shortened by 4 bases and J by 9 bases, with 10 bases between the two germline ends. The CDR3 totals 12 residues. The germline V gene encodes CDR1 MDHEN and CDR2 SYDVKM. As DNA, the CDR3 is TGTGCCAGCAGTTCTATGGCGGGTGAGCAGTTCTTC. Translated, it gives CASSSMAGEQFF. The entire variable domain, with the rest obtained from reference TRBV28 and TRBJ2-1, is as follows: DVKVTQSSRYLVKRTGEKVFLECVQDMDHENMFWYRQDPGLGLRLIYFSYDVKMKEKGDIPEGYSVSREKKERFSLILESASTNQTSMYLCASSSMAGEQFFGPGTRLTVL.

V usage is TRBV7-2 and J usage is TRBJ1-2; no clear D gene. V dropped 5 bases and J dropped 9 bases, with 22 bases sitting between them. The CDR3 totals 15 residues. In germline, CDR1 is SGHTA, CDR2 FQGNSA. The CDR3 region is CASSPRSGQKMSYTF. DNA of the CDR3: TGTGCCAGCAGCCCTCGGTCAGGCCAAAAAATGAGCTACACCTTC.

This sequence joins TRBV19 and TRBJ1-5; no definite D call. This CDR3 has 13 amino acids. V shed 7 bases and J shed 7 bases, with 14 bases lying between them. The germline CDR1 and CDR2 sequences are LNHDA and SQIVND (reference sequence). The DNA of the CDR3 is TGTGCCAGTATCCCGAATATTGGACAGCCCCAGCATTTT. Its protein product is CASIPNIGQPQHF.

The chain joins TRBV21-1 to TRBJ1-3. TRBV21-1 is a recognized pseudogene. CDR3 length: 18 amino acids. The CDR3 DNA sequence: TGTGCCAGCAGCAAAGCACCTCCAACCCCACTCTCTGGAAACACCATATATTTT. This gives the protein CASSKAPPTPLSGNTIYF.

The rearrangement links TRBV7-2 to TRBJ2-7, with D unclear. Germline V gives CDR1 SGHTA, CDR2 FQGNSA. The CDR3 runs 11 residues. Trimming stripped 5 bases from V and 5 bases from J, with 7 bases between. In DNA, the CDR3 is TGTGCCAGCAGCCCTGGCCACGAGCAGTACTTC. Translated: CASSPGHEQYF. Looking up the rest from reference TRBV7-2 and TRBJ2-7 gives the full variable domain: GAGVSQSPSNKVTEKGKDVELRCDPISGHTALYWYRQSLGQGLEFLIYFQGNSAPDKSGLPSDRFSAERTGGSVSTLTIQRTQQEDSAVYLCASSPGHEQYFGPGTRLTVT.

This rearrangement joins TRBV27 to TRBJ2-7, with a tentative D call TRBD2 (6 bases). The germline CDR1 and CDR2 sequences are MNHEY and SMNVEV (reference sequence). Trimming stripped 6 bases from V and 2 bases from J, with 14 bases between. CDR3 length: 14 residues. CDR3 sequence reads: CASRRGTAAYEQYF. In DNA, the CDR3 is TGTGCCAGCAGGCGCGGGACTGCTGCCTACGAGCAGTACTTC.

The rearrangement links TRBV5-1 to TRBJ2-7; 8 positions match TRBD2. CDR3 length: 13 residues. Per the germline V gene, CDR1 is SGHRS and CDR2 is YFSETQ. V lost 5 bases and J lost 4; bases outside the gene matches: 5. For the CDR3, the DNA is TGCGCCAGCAGTGAAGCGGGAGTTTACGAGCAGTACTTC. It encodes CASSEAGVYEQYF.

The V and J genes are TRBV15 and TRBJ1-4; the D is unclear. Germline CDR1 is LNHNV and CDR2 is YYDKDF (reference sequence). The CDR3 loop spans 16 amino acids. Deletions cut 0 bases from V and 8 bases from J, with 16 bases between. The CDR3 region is CATSRDPLSKGEKLFF. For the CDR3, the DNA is TGTGCCACCAGCAGAGATCCCTTATCAAAAGGGGAAAAACTGTTTTTT.

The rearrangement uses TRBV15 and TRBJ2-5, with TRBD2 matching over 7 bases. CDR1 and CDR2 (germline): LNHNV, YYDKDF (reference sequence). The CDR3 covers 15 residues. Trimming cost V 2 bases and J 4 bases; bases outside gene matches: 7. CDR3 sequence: CATSRNSGGIETQYF. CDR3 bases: TGTGCCACCAGCAGAAATTCGGGGGGTATAGAGACCCAGTACTTC.

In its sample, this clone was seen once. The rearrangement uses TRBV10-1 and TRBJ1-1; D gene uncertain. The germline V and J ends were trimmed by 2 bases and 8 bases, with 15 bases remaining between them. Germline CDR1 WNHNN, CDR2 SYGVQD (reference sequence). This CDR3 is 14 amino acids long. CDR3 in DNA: TGCGCCAGCAGTGAGGAATATTGGTCAGACGAAGCTTTCTTT. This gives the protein CASSEEYWSDEAFF.

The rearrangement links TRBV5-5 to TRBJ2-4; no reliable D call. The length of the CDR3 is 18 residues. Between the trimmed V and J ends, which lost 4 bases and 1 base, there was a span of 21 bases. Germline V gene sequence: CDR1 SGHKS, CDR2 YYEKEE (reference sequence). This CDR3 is CASSPNLAGVGAKNIQYF. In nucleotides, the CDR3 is TGTGCCAGCAGCCCCAATCTGGCAGGCGTAGGGGCCAAAAACATTCAGTACTTC.

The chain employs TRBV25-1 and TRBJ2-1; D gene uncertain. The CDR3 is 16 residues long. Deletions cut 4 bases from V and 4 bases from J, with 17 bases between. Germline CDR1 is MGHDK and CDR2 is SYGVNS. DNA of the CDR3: TGTGCCAGCAGTGGCCGCCCCCCCCTAGAATACAATGAGCAGTTCTTC. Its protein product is CASSGRPPLEYNEQFF.

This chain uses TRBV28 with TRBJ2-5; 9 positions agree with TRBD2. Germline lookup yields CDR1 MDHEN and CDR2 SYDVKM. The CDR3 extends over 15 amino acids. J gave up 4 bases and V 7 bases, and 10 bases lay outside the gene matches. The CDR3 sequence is CASTALAGVTETQYF. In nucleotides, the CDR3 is TGTGCCAGCACGGCATTAGCGGGAGTCACAGAGACCCAGTACTTC.

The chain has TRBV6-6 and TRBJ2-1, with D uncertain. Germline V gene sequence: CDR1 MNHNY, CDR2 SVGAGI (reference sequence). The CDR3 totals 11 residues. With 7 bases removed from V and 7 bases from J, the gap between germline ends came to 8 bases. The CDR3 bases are TGTGCCAGCACGTGGGATAATGAGCAGTTCTTC. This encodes CASTWDNEQFF.

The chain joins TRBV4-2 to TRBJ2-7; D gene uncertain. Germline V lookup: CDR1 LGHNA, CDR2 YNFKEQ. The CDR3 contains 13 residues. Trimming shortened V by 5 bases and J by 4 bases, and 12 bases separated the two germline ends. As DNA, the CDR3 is TGTGCCAGCAGCTTGGGCAACCAGTACGAGCAGTACTTC. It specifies CASSLGNQYEQYF.

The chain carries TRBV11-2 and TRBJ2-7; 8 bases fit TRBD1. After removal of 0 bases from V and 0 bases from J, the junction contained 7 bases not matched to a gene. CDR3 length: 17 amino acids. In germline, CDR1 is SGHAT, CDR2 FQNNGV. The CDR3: CASSLDLETGASYEQYF. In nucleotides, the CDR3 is TGTGCCAGCAGCTTAGATCTGGAGACAGGGGCCTCCTACGAGCAGTACTTC. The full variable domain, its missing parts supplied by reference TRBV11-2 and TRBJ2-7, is EAGVAQSPRYKIIEKRQSVAFWCNPISGHATLYWYQQILGQGPKLLIQFQNNGVVDDSQLPKDRFSAERLKGVDSTLKIQPAKLEDSAVYLCASSLDLETGASYEQYFGPGTRLTVT.